Here is one T cell receptor beta chain with its context. The data belong to a study of OX40 agonist ivuxolimab in advanced cancers. The table came from immunoSEQ multiplex PCR; TCRdb's copy has only in-frame clones and leaves some out. Among some 63,000 clones listed, 90% to 95% were seen once. V trimming: 3 bases; J trimming: 2 bases; junction bases outside the gene matches: 1. The length of the CDR3 is 14 residues. Germline-derived CDR1 and CDR2 are SGHTA and FQGNSA. The input for sequencing was CD4+ or CD8+ T cells sorted from blood, taken in a trial of the OX40 agonist ivuxolimab. The genes are TRBV7-2 and TRBJ2-7; 10 bases match TRBD2. This clonotype was sampled from an adult with an advanced solid tumor such as melanoma, head and neck, liver or kidney cancer. The CDR3 loop is CASSFGLAAYEQYF. The CDR3 DNA is TGTGCCAGCAGCTTTGGACTAGCGGCCTACGAGCAGTACTTC.